This note documents a single TCR beta chain sequence. Per the germline V gene, CDR1 is LNHNV and CDR2 is YYDKDF (reference sequence). V shed 2 bases and J 5 bases; nucleotides not matched to a gene: 9. This CDR3 contains 16 residues. This was a deep-level run. TCRdb's table, derived via immunoSEQ multiplex PCR, lists solely in-frame clones and lacks some. This table holds about 680,000 clones, roughly 73% found once. The data were taken from a study of shared clonotypes between healthy human individuals. From CD4+ cells came CD45RA+ naive and CD45RA-negative memory subsets. Sequencing was performed on memory CD4+ T cells sorted from blood. Sample subset: CD45RA-negative fraction. The chain is built from TRBV15 and TRBJ2-7; 10 positions match TRBD1. The sequence was obtained from a woman aged 25 to 39 in good health. CDR3 amino acids: CATSRMGDRGRDEQYF. The CDR3 DNA is TGTGCCACCAGCAGAATGGGGGACAGGGGACGTGACGAGCAGTACTTC.